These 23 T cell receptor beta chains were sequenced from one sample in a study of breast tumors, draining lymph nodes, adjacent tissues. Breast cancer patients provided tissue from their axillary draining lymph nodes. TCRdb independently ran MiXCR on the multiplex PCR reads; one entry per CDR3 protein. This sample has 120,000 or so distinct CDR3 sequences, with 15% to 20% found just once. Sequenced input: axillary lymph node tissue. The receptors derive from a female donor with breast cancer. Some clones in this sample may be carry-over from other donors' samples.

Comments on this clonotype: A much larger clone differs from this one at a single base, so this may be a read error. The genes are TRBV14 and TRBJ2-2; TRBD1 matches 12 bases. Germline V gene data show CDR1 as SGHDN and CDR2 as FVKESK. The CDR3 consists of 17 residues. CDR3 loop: CASSKGQGAVFTGEPFF. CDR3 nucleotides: TGTGCCAGCAGCAAGGGACAGGGGGCGGTTTTCACCGGGGAGCCGTTTTTT.

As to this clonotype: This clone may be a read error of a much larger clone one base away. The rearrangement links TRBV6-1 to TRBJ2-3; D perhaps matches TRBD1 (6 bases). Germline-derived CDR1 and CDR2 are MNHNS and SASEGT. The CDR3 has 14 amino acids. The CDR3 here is CASSEWQGIDTRYF. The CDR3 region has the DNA TGTGCCAGCAGTGAATGGCAGGGGATAGATACGCGGTATTTT.

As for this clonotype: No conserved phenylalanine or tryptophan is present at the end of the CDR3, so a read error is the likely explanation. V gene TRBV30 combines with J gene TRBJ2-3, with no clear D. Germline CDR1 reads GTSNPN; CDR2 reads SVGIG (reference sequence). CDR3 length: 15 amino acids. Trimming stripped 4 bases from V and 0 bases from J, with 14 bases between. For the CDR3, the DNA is TGTGCCTGGAATGTGGGGTTCTTGAGCACAGATACGCAGTATCTT. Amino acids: CAWNVGFLSTDTQYL.

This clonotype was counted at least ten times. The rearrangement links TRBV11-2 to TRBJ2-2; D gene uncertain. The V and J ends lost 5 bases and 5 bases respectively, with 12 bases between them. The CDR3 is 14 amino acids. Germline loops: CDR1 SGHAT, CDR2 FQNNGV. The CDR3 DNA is TGTGCCAGCAGCCTTCGGATTGGGACCGGGGAGCTGTTTTTT. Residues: CASSLRIGTGELFF.

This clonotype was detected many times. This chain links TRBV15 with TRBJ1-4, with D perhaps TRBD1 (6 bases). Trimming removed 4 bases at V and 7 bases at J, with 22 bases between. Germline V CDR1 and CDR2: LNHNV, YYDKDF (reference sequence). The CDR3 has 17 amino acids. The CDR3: CATSTDSSGWYIEKLFF. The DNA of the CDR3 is TGTGCCACCAGCACGGACAGTTCCGGATGGTATATTGAAAAACTGTTTTTT.

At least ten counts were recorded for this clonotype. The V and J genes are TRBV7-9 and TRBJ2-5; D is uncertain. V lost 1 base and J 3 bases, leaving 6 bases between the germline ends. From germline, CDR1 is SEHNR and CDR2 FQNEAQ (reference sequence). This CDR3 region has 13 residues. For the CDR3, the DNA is TGTGCCAGCAGCTTAGACTGGGAAGAGACCCAGTACTTC. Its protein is CASSLDWEETQYF.

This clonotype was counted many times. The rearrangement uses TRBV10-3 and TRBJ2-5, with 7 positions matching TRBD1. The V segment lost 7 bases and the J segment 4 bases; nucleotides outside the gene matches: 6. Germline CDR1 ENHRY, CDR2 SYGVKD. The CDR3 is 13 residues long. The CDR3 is CAIKDRDLETQYF. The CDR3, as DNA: TGTGCCATCAAAGACAGGGATTTAGAGACCCAGTACTTC.

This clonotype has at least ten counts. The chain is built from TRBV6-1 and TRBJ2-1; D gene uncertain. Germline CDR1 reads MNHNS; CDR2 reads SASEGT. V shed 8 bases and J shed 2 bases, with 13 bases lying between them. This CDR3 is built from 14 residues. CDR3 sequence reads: CASLWNPTYNEQFF. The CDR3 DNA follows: TGTGCCAGCTTGTGGAACCCCACCTACAATGAGCAGTTCTTC.

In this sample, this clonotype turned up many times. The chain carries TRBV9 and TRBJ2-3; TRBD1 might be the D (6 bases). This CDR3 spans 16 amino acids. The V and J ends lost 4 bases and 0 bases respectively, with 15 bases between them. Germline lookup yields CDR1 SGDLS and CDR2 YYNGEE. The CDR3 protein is CASSPTWGTSTDTQYF. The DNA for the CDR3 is TGTGCCAGCAGCCCCACCTGGGGGACAAGCACAGATACGCAGTATTTT.

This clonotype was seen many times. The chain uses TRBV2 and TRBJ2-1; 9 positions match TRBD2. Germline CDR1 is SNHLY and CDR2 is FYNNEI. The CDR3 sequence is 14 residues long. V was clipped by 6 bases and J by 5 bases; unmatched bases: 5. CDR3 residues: CASRPGLANNEQFF. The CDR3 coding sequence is TGTGCCAGCAGACCGGGACTAGCTAACAATGAGCAGTTCTTC.

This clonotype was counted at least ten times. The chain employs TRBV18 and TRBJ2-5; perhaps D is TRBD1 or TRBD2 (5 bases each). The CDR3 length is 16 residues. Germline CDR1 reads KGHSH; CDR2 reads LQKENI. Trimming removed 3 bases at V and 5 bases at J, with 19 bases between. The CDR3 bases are TGTGCCAGCTCACCCTCGACCCACGGGGCGAGGGAGACCCAGTACTTC. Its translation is CASSPSTHGARETQYF.

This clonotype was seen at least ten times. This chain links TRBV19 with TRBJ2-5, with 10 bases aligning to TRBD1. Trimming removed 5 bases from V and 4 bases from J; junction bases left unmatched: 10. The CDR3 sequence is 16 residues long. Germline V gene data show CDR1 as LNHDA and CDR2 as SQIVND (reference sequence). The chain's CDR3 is CASSSPGTGVGETQYF. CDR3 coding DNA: TGTGCCAGTAGTTCGCCCGGGACAGGGGTGGGAGAGACCCAGTACTTC.

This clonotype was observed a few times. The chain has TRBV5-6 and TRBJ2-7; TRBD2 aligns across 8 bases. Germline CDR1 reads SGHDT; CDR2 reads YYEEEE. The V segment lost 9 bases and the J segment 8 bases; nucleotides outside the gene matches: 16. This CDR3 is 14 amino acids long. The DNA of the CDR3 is TGTGCCACCGGAGTAGGAACTAGCGGATTAAAGCAGTACTTC. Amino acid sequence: CATGVGTSGLKQYF. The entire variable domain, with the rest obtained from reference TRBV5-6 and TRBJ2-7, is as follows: DAGVTQSPTHLIKTRGQQVTLRCSPKSGHDTVSWYQQALGQGPQFIFQYYEEEERQRGNFPDRFSGHQFPNYSSELNVNALLLGDSALYLCATGVGTSGLKQYFGPGTRLTVT.

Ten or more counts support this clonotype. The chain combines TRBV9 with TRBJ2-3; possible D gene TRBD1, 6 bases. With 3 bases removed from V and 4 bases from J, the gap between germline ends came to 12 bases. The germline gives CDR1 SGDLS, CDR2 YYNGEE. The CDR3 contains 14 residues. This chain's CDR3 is CASSESRGPDTQYF. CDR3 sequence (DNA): TGTGCCAGCAGCGAAAGCAGGGGTCCAGATACGCAGTATTTT.

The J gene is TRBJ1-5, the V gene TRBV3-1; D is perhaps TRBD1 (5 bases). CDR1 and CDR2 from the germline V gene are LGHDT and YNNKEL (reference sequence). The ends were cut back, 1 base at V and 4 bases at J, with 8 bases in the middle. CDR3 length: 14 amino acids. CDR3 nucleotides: TGTGCCAGCAGCCAAGCAGGGCGTAATCAGCCCCAGCATTTT. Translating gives CASSQAGRNQPQHF.

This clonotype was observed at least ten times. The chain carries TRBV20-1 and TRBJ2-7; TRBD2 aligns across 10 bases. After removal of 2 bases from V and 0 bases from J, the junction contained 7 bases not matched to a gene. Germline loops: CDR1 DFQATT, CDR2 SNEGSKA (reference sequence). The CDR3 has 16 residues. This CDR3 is CSARRAGLAFSYEQYF. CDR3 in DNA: TGCAGTGCTAGACGTGCGGGACTAGCGTTCTCCTACGAGCAGTACTTC.

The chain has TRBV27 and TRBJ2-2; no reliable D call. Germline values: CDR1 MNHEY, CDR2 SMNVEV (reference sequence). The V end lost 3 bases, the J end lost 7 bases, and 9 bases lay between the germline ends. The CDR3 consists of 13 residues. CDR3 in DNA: TGTGCCAGCAGTTTCACTGTATACGGGGAGCTGTTTTTT. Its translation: CASSFTVYGELFF.

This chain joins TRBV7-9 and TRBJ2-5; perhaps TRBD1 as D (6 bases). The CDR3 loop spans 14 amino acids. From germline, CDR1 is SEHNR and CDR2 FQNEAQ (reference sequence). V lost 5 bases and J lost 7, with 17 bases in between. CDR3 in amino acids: CASSLSEGVRTQYF. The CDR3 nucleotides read TGTGCCAGCAGCCTCAGTGAGGGGGTCAGGACCCAGTACTTC.

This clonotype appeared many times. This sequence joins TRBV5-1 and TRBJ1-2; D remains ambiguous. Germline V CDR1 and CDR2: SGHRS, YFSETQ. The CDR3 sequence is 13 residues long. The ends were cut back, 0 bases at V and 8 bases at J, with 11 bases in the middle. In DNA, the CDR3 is TGCGCCAGCAGCTTGGTTGGCCAGCCAGGCTACACCTTC. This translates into CASSLVGQPGYTF.

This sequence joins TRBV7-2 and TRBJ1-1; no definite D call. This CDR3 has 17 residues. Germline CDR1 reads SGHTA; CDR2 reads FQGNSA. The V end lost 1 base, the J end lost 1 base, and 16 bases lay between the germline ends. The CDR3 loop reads CASSLDGYRGENTEAFF. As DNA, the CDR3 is TGTGCCAGCAGCTTAGACGGGTATCGGGGTGAGAACACTGAAGCTTTCTTT.

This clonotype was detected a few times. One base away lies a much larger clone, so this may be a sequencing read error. CDR3 in amino acids: CASSTSWQNPGVGTQYF. The CDR3 nucleotides read TGTGCCAGCAGTACCAGTTGGCAGAATCCCGGGGTGGGGACCCAGTACTTC. The gene calls are TRBV9 and TRBJ2-5, with D possibly matching TRBD2 (5 bases). The CDR3 loop spans 17 amino acids. V was pared by 5 bases and J by 7 bases, with 27 bases between. Germline V gene lookup returns CDR1 SGDLS and CDR2 YYNGEE.

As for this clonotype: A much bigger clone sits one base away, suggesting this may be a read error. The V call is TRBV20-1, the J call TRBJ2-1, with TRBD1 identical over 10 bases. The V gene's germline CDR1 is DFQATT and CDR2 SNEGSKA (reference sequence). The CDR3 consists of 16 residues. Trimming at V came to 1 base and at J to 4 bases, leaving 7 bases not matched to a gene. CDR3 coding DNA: TGCAGTGCTAGAGCTATGACAGGGGGCGTTTACAATGAGCAGTTCTTC. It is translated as CSARAMTGGVYNEQFF.

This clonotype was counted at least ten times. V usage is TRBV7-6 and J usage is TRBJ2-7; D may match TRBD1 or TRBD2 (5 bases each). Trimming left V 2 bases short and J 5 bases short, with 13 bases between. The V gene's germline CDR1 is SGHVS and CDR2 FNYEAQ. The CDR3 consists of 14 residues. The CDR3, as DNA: TGTGCCAGCAGCTTAACTGGCTCGGGGCACGAGCAGTACTTC. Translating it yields CASSLTGSGHEQYF. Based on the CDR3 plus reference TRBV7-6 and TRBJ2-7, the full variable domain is GAGVSQSPRYKVTKRGQDVALRCDPISGHVSLYWYRQALGQGPEFLTYFNYEAQQDKSGLPNDRFSAERPEGSISTLTIQRTEQRDSAMYRCASSLTGSGHEQYFGPGTRLTVT.